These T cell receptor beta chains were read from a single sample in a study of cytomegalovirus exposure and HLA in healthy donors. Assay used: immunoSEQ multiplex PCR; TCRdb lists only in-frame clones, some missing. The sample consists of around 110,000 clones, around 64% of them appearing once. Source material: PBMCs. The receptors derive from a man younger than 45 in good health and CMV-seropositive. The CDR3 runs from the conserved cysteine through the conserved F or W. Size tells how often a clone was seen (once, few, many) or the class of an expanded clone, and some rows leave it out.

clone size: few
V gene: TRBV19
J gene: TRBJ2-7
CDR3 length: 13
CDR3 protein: CASRGAGVYEQYF

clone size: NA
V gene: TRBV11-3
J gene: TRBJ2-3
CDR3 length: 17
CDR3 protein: CASSPGDRGGVTDTQYF

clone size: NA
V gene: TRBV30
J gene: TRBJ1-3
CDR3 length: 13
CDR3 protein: CAFSGSSGNTIYF

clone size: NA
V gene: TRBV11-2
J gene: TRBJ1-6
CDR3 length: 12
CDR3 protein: CASSLRYSPLHF

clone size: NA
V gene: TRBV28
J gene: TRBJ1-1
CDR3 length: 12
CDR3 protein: CASRPGLREAFF

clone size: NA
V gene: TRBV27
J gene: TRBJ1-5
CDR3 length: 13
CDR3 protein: CASSSYRGQPQHF

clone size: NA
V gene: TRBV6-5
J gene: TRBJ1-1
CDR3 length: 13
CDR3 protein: CASSPTDTRMAFF

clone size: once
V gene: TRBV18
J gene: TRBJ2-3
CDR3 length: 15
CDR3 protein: CASSPRVASGGHPYF

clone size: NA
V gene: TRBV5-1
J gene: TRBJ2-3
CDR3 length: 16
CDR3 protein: CASSSGTSQRSDTQYF

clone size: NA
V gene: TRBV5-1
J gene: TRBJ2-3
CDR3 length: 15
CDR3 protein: CASSLPGQALDTQYF

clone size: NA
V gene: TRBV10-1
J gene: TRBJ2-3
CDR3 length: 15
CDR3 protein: CVSSKVGLSTDTQYF

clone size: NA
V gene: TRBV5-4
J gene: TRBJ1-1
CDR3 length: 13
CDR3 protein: CASNNGLNTEAFF

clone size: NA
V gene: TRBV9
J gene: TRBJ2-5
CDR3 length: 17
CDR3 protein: CASGSGLAGATAETQYF

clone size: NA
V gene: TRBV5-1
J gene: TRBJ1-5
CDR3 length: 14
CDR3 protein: CASSLAGGDQPQHF

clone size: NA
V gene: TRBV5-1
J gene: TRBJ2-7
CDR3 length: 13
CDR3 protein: CASRKQGGHEQYF

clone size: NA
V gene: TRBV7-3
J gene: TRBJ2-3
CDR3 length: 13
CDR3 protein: CASSLLAEGTQYF

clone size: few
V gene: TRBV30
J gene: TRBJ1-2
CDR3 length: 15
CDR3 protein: CAWSEFEGAIYGYTF

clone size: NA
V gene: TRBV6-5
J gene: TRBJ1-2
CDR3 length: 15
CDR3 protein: CASSTLGDTNYGYTF

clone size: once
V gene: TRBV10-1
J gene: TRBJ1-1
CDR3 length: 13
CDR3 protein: CASSEYAGEQSFF

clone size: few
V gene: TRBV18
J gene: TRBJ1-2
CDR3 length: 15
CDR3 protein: CASSLEPSQGYGYTF

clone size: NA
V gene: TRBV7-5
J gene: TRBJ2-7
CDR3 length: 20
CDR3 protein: CARSLGGRGQVSPRSYEQYF

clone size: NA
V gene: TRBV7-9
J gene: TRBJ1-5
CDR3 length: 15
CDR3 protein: CASSLGRGPYQPQHF

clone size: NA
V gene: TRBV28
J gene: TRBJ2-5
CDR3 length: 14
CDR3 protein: CASTPDRVQETQYF

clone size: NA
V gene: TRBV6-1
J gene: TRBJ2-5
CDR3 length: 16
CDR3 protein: CASSELLAGGQETQYF

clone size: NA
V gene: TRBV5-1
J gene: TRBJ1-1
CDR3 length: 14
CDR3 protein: CASSLAAGGTEAFF

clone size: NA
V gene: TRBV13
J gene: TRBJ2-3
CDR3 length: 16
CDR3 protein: CASSSWGTSGTDTQYF

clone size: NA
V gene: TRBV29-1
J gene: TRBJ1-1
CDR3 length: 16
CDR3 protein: CSVWDPDSHMNTEAFF

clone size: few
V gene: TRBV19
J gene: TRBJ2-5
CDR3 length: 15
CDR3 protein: CASNTGQGGEETQYF

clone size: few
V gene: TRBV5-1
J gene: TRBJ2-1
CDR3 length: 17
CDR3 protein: CASSLWGVGGLGNEQFF

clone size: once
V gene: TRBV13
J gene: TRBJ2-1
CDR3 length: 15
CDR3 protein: CASSSGLADYNEQFF

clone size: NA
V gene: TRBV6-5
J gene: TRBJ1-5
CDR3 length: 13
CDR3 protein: CASSTGINQPQHF

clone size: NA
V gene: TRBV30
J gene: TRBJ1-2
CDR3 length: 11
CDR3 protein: CADLQGYGYTF

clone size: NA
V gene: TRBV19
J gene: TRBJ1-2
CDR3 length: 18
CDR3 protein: CASSIGGQGARIRYGYTF

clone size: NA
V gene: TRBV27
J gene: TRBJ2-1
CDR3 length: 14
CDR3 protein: CASRRGTSYNEQFF

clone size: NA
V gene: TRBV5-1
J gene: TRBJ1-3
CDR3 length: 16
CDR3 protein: CASSVSTGSSGNTIYF

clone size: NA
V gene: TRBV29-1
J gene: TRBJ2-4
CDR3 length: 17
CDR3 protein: CSVAGDSKDLAKNIQYF

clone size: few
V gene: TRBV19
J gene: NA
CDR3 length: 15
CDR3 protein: CASSATGQGRNEQYF

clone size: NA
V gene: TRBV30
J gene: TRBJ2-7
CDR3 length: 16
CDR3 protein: CAWGGDDDRVRNEQYF

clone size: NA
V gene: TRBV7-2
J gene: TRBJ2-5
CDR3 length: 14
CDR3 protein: CASSAYREAETQYF